These 29 T cell receptor beta chains share one sample of origin, sequenced in a study of PD-L1 blockade in urothelial cancer. Only in-frame clones appear in the TCRdb table, and some are missing; sequencing was by immunoSEQ multiplex PCR. Here the sample spans roughly 120,000 clones, roughly 83% being singletons. Time point given: pretreatment peripheral blood. The specimen comprised PBMCs, sampled around atezolizumab (anti-PD-L1) treatment. The receptors here all came from a man in his fifties or sixties with urothelial cancer.

This clone was observed a handful of times. The rearrangement joins TRBV6-5 to TRBJ2-2; D unclear. The CDR3 runs 12 residues. Looked up from germline, CDR1 is MNHEY and CDR2 is SVGAGI. V lost 0 bases to trimming and J lost 7 bases, with 3 bases between them. The CDR3 coding sequence is TGTGCCAGCAGTTACTCCTTCGGGGAGCTGTTTTTT. Protein sequence: CASSYSFGELFF.

This chain joins TRBV15 and TRBJ1-1, with 8 bases that match TRBD1. CDR3 length: 14 residues. V shed 8 bases, J shed 6 bases, and the junction held 11 bases outside the gene matches. Germline V CDR1 and CDR2: LNHNV, YYDKDF (reference sequence). This chain's CDR3 is CATFETGVISEAFF. Written as DNA, the CDR3 is TGTGCCACCTTTGAGACAGGGGTCATTTCTGAAGCTTTCTTT.

The V call is TRBV11-1, the J call TRBJ2-3; D might be TRBD1 (6 bases). The V gene lost 3 bases and the J gene lost 7 bases, with 11 bases spanning the gap. The CDR3 totals 13 residues. Germline assignment: CDR1 SGHAT and CDR2 FQDESV (reference sequence). The DNA for the CDR3 is TGTGCCAGCAGCTTCCATCAGGGGTATACGCAGTATTTT. Its translation is CASSFHQGYTQYF.

The genes are TRBV6-5 and TRBJ1-6, with 7 bases that match TRBD1. CDR1 and CDR2 from the germline V gene are MNHEY and SVGAGI. V lost 6 bases, J lost 8 bases, and 10 bases stayed unmatched. CDR3 length: 15 residues. CDR3 in amino acids: CASSQNRGGDSPLHF. The DNA for the CDR3 is TGTGCCAGCAGCCAAAACAGGGGCGGAGATTCACCCCTCCACTTT.

The gene calls are TRBV5-6 and TRBJ2-2; 12 bases are a match to TRBD2. The CDR3 runs to 16 residues. The V segment lost 3 bases and the J segment 2 bases; nucleotides outside the gene matches: 2. Germline-derived CDR1 and CDR2 are SGHDT and YYEEEE. The CDR3 sequence: CASSYGLAGNTGELFF. The CDR3 nucleotides are TGTGCCAGCAGCTACGGACTAGCGGGAAACACCGGGGAGCTGTTTTTT.

V gene TRBV9 combines with J gene TRBJ2-5; D is unclear. The V and J ends lost 0 bases and 1 base respectively, with 16 bases between them. Looked up from germline, CDR1 is SGDLS and CDR2 is YYNGEE. This CDR3 has 17 amino acids. The CDR3 spells CASSVGPSYSPQETQYF. CDR3 in DNA: TGTGCCAGCAGCGTAGGCCCTTCTTATAGCCCCCAAGAGACCCAGTACTTC.

The chain combines TRBV6-1 with TRBJ2-3; 7 bases agree with TRBD2. The length of the CDR3 is 16 residues. V shed 6 bases and J 0 bases; nucleotides not matched to a gene: 9. Germline V gene data show CDR1 as MNHNS and CDR2 as SASEGT. Here the CDR3 DNA reads TGTGCCAGCAGCGAACTAGCGCCTCCAAGCACAGATACGCAGTATTTT. Translation gives CASSELAPPSTDTQYF.

The V call is TRBV18, the J call TRBJ1-1; 10 bases are a match to TRBD1. This CDR3 has 16 residues. Unmatched junction bases numbered 6, after V lost 5 bases and J lost 0 bases. CDR1 and CDR2 (germline): KGHSH, LQKENI. CDR3 sequence: CASSIGQGGLNTEAFF. CDR3 bases: TGTGCCAGCTCAATCGGACAGGGGGGGTTGAACACTGAAGCTTTCTTT.

The chain has TRBV6-1 and TRBJ1-1; tentatively, D is TRBD1 (6 bases). Germline CDR1 is MNHNS and CDR2 is SASEGT. The CDR3 extends over 13 amino acids. Deletions cut 3 bases from V and 8 bases from J, with 13 bases between. The chain's CDR3 is CASSETGRPEAFF. CDR3 coding DNA: TGTGCCAGCAGTGAGACAGGACGGCCGGAAGCTTTCTTT.

The chain carries TRBV5-4 and TRBJ2-1; D is possibly TRBD2 (6 bases). The V and J ends lost 4 bases and 9 bases respectively, with 14 bases between them. The CDR3 runs 13 residues. CDR1 and CDR2 (germline): SGHNT, YYREEE (reference sequence). The CDR3 DNA is TGTGCCAGCAGCCCCCCCACCGGGGGTGAGCAGTTCTTC. Its protein is CASSPPTGGEQFF.

The genes are TRBV7-9 and TRBJ1-1, with D possibly matching TRBD1 (6 bases). The CDR3 totals 18 residues. The V end was cut by 1 base, the J end by 0 bases, with 18 bases between. Germline V gene sequence: CDR1 SEHNR, CDR2 FQNEAQ (reference sequence). The CDR3 DNA follows: TGTGCCAGCAGCTTAGTAGTAGTGACAGGAACGATGAACACTGAAGCTTTCTTT. It is translated as CASSLVVVTGTMNTEAFF. Combining the CDR3 with reference TRBV7-9 and TRBJ1-1 gives the whole variable domain DTGVSQNPRHKITKRGQNVTFRCDPISEHNRLYWYRQTLGQGPEFLTYFQNEAQLEKSRLLSDRFSAERPKGSFSTLEIQRTEQGDSAMYLCASSLVVVTGTMNTEAFFGQGTRLTVV.

J is TRBJ1-4 and V is TRBV5-1; the D gene is possibly TRBD1 (5 bases). In germline, CDR1 is SGHRS, CDR2 YFSETQ. V lost 0 bases, J lost 0 bases, and 9 bases lay in between. The CDR3 spans 16 residues. The CDR3 loop is CASSLGQLATNEKLFF. The CDR3 nucleotides are TGCGCCAGCAGCTTGGGACAGCTAGCAACTAATGAAAAACTGTTTTTT.

V usage is TRBV19 and J usage is TRBJ2-7; D unresolved. V was trimmed by 3 bases and J by 0 bases, leaving 12 bases between them. CDR1 and CDR2 (germline): LNHDA, SQIVND (reference sequence). The CDR3 has 15 residues. The CDR3 DNA is TGTGCCAGTAGTATGGGTTACAGAACCTCCTACGAGCAGTACTTC. Its translation: CASSMGYRTSYEQYF. Filled out from reference TRBV19 and TRBJ2-7, the complete variable domain reads DGGITQSPKYLFRKEGQNVTLSCEQNLNHDAMYWYRQDPGQGLRLIYYSQIVNDFQKGDIAEGYSVSREKKESFPLTVTSAQKNPTAFYLCASSMGYRTSYEQYFGPGTRLTVT.

V usage is TRBV7-9 and J usage is TRBJ2-7; D gene uncertain. Per germline, CDR1 SEHNR and CDR2 FQNEAQ (reference sequence). Trimming shortened V by 0 bases and J by 6 bases, and 15 bases separated the two germline ends. The CDR3 is 15 residues long. The CDR3 sequence is CASSLALSDRGEQYF. CDR3 bases: TGTGCCAGCAGCTTAGCTCTCAGTGATAGAGGCGAGCAGTACTTC.

The chain carries TRBV21-1 and TRBJ2-1; the table's D gene call, TRBD2, was not cross checked with the DNA. TRBV21-1 is reported as a pseudogene. This CDR3 region has 16 residues. CDR3 region: CASSNRGLAGTNEQFF. The CDR3 DNA is TGTGCCAGCAGCAACAGGGGACTAGCGGGTACAAATGAGCAGTTCTTC.

V usage is TRBV9 and J usage is TRBJ1-2; D uncertain. Trimming left V 0 bases short and J 1 base short, with 10 bases between. The CDR3 is made up of 15 amino acids. Germline V gene data show CDR1 as SGDLS and CDR2 as YYNGEE. The CDR3 sequence: CASSVAPTVNYGYTF. The CDR3 bases are TGTGCCAGCAGCGTAGCCCCCACAGTTAACTATGGCTACACCTTC.

As for this clone: Different DNA sequences within this sample yield the same CDR3. The rearrangement links TRBV5-1 to TRBJ1-2, with TRBD1 matching over 8 bases. With V trimmed by 3 bases and J by 0 bases, 1 base remained unmatched. Germline CDR1 is SGHRS and CDR2 is YFSETQ. CDR3 length: 14 residues. CDR3 sequence (DNA): TGCGCCAGCAGCTCAGGGGGCGCTAACTATGGCTACACCTTC. Translation gives CASSSGGANYGYTF.

The chain has TRBV28 and TRBJ1-5, with no clear D. CDR3 length: 15 amino acids. CDR1 and CDR2 (germline): MDHEN, SYDVKM. V gave up 4 bases and J gave up 2 bases, with 12 bases separating them. In nucleotides, the CDR3 is TGTGCCAGCAGTTCCGGGGTGAGGGGCAATCAGCCCCAGCATTTT. Translation: CASSSGVRGNQPQHF.

V gene TRBV6-1 combines with J gene TRBJ2-1, with 10 bases aligning to TRBD2. V lost 2 bases, J lost 3 bases, and 4 bases stayed unmatched. CDR1 and CDR2 (germline): MNHNS, SASEGT. CDR3 size: 16 residues. The CDR3: CASSEQLAGGYNEQFF. DNA for the CDR3: TGTGCCAGCAGTGAACAATTAGCGGGAGGCTACAATGAGCAGTTCTTC.

The rearrangement uses TRBV11-3 and TRBJ1-1; D is unresolved. Trimming took off 6 bases at V and 2 bases at J, with 10 bases between the two ends. Germline V gene lookup returns CDR1 SGHNT and CDR2 YENEEA. The CDR3 spans 13 residues. CDR3 sequence reads: CASSYTKNTEAFF. The CDR3 bases are TGTGCCAGCAGTTACACCAAAAACACTGAAGCTTTCTTT.

This rearrangement joins TRBV9 to TRBJ2-2, with 11 bases identical to TRBD1. Germline-derived CDR1 and CDR2 are SGDLS and YYNGEE. The V segment lost 0 bases and the J segment 6 bases; nucleotides outside the gene matches: 4. The CDR3 loop spans 16 amino acids. Here the CDR3 reads CASSVGTGGYPGELFF. CDR3 nucleotide sequence: TGTGCCAGCAGCGTAGGGACAGGGGGCTACCCCGGGGAGCTGTTTTTT.

This clone occurred a few times. The chain carries TRBV15 and TRBJ1-5; 8 bases are a match to TRBD1. The ends lost 3 bases at V and 7 bases at J; junction bases unmatched: 11. This CDR3 has 16 residues. CDR1 is LNHNV and CDR2 is YYDKDF in the germline V gene (reference sequence). In DNA, the CDR3 is TGTGCCACCAGCAGCGCTATCGACAGGGGCCGCCAGCCCCAGCATTTT. Translated: CATSSAIDRGRQPQHF.

The rearrangement uses TRBV19 and TRBJ2-3; 7 nucleotides agree with TRBD1. Germline trimming cut 6 bases from V and 6 bases from J; bases unmatched to any gene: 9. The CDR3 spans 14 residues. The germline gives CDR1 LNHDA, CDR2 SQIVND (reference sequence). The CDR3 reads CASRRTGGKDTQYF. CDR3 sequence (DNA): TGTGCCAGTAGGCGGACAGGTGGGAAGGATACGCAGTATTTT. The full variable domain, in which reference TRBV19 and TRBJ2-3 provide the parts outside the CDR3, is DGGITQSPKYLFRKEGQNVTLSCEQNLNHDAMYWYRQDPGQGLRLIYYSQIVNDFQKGDIAEGYSVSREKKESFPLTVTSAQKNPTAFYLCASRRTGGKDTQYFGPGTRLTVL.

The chain links TRBV11-2 to TRBJ2-1; D remains ambiguous. V lost 3 bases and J 4 bases, leaving 7 bases between the germline ends. The CDR3 consists of 13 residues. Germline CDR1 and CDR2: SGHAT and FQNNGV. The CDR3 DNA reads TGTGCCAGCAGCTTCTTCGGGTACAATGAGCAGTTCTTC. The encoded protein is CASSFFGYNEQFF.

The chain has TRBV5-1 and TRBJ2-3; 9 bases map to TRBD1. CDR3 length: 15 amino acids. Germline CDR1 reads SGHRS; CDR2 reads YFSETQ. J lost 3 bases, V lost 2 bases, and 4 bases had no gene match. CDR3 nucleotide sequence: TGCGCCAGCAGCTTTTCGACAGGGGGGACAGATACGCAGTATTTT. Protein sequence: CASSFSTGGTDTQYF.

The V and J genes are TRBV6-5 and TRBJ2-6; D remains ambiguous. V lost 8 bases, J lost 1 base, and 6 bases lay in between. Looked up from germline, CDR1 is MNHEY and CDR2 is SVGAGI. The CDR3 is 13 residues long. The CDR3 sequence is CASLQSGANVLTF. CDR3 nucleotide sequence: TGTGCCAGCTTGCAGTCTGGGGCCAACGTCCTGACTTTC.

The J gene is TRBJ2-2, the V gene TRBV5-1; 12 nucleotides align to TRBD2. V shed 0 bases and J 4 bases; nucleotides not matched to a gene: 7. Germline V lookup: CDR1 SGHRS, CDR2 YFSETQ. The CDR3 is 18 residues long. CDR3 loop: CASSLARLAGVSTGELFF. The CDR3 coding sequence is TGCGCCAGCAGCTTGGCTCGACTAGCGGGAGTAAGCACCGGGGAGCTGTTTTTT.

The V call is TRBV25-1, the J call TRBJ2-1; 9 bases fit TRBD2. Germline V gives CDR1 MGHDK, CDR2 SYGVNS. V was clipped by 3 bases and J by 7 bases; unmatched bases: 7. The CDR3 is made up of 15 amino acids. This CDR3 is CASSDPLAGINEQFF. CDR3 in DNA: TGTGCCAGCAGTGACCCTCTAGCGGGGATAAATGAGCAGTTCTTC.

This clone was picked up one time. The gene calls are TRBV2 and TRBJ1-3; D uncertain. CDR3 size: 14 residues. Germline V CDR1 and CDR2: SNHLY, FYNNEI. Trimming removed 1 base from V and 3 bases from J, with 7 bases in between. CDR3 protein: CASSEGRVGNTIYF. In nucleotides, the CDR3 is TGTGCCAGCAGTGAAGGTCGTGTTGGAAACACCATATATTTT.